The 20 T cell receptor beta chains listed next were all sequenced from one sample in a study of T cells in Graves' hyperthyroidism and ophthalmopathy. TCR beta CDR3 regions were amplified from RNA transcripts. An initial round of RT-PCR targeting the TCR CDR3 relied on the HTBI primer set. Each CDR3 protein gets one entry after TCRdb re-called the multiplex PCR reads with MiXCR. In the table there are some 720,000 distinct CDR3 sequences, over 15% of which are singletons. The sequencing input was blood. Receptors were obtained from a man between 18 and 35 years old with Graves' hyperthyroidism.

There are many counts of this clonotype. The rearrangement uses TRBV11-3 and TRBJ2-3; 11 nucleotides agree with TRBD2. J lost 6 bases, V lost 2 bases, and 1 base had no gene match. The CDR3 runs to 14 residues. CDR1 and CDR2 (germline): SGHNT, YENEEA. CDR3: CASSLIAGGDTQYF. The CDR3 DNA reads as TGTGCCAGCAGCTTAATAGCGGGAGGGGATACGCAGTATTTT.

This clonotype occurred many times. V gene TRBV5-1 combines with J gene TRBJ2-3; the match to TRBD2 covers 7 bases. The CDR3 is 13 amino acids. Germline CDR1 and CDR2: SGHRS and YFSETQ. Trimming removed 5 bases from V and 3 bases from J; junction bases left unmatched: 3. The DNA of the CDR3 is TGCGCCAGCAGGGGTAGCGGGACAGATACGCAGTATTTT. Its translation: CASRGSGTDTQYF.

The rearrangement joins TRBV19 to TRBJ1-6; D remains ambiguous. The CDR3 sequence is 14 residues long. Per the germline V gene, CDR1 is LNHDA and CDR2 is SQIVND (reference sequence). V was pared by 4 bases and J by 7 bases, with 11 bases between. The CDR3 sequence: CASSTRTGNSPLHF. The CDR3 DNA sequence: TGTGCCAGTAGTACTCGGACGGGGAATTCACCCCTCCACTTT.

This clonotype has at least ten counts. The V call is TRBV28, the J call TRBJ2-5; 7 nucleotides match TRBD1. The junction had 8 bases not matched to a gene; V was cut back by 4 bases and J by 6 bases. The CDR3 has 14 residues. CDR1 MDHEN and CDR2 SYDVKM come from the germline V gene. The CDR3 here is CASSSMTGLKTQYF. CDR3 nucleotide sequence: TGTGCCAGCAGTTCCATGACAGGGCTTAAGACCCAGTACTTC.

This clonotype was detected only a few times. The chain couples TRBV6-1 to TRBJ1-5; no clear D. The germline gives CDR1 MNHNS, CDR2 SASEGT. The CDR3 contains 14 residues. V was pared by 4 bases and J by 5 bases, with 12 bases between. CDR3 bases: TGTGCCAGCAGTGGCCTTGGAGGAGATCAGCCCCAGCATTTT. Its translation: CASSGLGGDQPQHF.

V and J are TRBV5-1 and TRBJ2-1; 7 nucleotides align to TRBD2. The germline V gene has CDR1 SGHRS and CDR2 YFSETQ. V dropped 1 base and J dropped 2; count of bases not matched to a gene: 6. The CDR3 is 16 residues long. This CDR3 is CASSLTGTTTYNEQFF. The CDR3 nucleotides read TGCGCCAGCAGCTTGACTGGGACTACAACCTACAATGAGCAGTTCTTC.

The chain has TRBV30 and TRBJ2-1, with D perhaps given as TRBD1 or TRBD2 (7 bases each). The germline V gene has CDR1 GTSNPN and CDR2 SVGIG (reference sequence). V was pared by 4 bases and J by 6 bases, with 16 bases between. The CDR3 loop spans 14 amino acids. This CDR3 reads CAWTQGGICNEQFF. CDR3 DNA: TGTGCCTGGACCCAGGGGGGGATTTGCAATGAGCAGTTCTTC.

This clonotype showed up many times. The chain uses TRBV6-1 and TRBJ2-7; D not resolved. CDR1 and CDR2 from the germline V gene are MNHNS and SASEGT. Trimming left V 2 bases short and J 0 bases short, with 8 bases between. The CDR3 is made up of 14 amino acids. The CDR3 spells CASSEPTGSYEQYF. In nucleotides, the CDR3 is TGTGCCAGCAGTGAACCCACTGGCTCCTACGAGCAGTACTTC.

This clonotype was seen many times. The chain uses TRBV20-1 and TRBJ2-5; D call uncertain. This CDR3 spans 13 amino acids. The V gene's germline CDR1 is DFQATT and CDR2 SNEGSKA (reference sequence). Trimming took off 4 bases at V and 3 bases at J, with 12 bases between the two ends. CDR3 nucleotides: TGCAGTGCTATTAACGACCCTAAAGAGACCCAGTACTTC. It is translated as CSAINDPKETQYF.

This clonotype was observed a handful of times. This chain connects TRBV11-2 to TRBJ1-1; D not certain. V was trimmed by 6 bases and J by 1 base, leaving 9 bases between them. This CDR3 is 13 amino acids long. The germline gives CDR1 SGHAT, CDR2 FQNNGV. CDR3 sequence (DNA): TGTGCCAGCAGTCGGACTCCGAACACTGAAGCTTTCTTT. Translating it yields CASSRTPNTEAFF.

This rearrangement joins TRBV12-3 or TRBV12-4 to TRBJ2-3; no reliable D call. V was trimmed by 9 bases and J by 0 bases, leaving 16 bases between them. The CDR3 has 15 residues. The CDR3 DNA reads TGTGCCAGTAAAGCCGGGCATTTAAGCACAGATACGCAGTATTTT. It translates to CASKAGHLSTDTQYF.

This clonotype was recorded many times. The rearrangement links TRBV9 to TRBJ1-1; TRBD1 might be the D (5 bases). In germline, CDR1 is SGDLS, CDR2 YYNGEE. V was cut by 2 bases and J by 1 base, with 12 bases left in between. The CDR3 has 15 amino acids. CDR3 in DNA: TGTGCCAGCAGCGTCTCAGGGACGGGGAACACTGAAGCTTTCTTT. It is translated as CASSVSGTGNTEAFF.

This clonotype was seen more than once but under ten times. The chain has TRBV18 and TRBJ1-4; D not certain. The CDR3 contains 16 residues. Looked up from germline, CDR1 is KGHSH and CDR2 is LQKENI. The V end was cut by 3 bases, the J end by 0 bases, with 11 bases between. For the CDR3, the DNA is TGTGCCAGCTCACCCTTTACGAGGGCAACTAATGAAAAACTGTTTTTT. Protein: CASSPFTRATNEKLFF.

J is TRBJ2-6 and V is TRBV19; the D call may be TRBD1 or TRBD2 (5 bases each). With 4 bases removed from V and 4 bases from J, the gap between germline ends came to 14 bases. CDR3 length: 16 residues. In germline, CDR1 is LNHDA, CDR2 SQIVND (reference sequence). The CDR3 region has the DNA TGTGCCAGTAGTACTTTCGCAGGGAGAGGGGCCAACGTCCTGACTTTC. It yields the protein CASSTFAGRGANVLTF. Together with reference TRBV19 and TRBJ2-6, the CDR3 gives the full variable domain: DGGITQSPKYLFRKEGQNVTLSCEQNLNHDAMYWYRQDPGQGLRLIYYSQIVNDFQKGDIAEGYSVSREKKESFPLTVTSAQKNPTAFYLCASSTFAGRGANVLTFGAGSRLTVL.

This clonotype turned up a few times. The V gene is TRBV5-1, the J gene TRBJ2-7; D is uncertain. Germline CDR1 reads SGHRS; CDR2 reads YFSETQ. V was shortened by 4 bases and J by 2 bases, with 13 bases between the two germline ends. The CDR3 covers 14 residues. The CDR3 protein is CASSSVGVAYEQYF. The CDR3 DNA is TGCGCCAGCAGCAGTGTCGGTGTAGCCTACGAGCAGTACTTC. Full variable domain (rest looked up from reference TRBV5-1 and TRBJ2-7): KAGVTQTPRYLIKTRGQQVTLSCSPISGHRSVSWYQQTPGQGLQFLFEYFSETQRNKGNFPGRFSGRQFSNSRSEMNVSTLELGDSALYLCASSSVGVAYEQYFGPGTRLTVT.

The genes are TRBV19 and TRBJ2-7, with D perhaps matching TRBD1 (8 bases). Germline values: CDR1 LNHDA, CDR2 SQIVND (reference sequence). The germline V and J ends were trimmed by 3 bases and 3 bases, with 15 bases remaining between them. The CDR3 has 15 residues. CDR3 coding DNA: TGTGCCAGTAGTATGGGAGGGACAGGTCACTACGAGCAGTACTTC. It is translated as CASSMGGTGHYEQYF.

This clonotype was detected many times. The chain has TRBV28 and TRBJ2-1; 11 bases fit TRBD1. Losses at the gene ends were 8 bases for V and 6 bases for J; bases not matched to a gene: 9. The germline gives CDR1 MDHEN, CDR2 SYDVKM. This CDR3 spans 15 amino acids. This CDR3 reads CASGSGGTGGNEQFF. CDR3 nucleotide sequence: TGTGCCAGCGGCTCTGGCGGGACAGGGGGCAATGAGCAGTTCTTC.

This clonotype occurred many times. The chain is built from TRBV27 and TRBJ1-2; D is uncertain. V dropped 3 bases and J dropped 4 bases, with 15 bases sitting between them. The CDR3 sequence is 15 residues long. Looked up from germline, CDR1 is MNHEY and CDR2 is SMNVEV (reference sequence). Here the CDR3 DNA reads TGTGCCAGCAGTTTTGGAAACGTTCCGATCTATGGCTACACCTTC. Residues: CASSFGNVPIYGYTF.

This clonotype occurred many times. As DNA, the CDR3 is TGTGCCAGCAGTGGGGGACCCCGAAACTCTGGAAACACCATATATTTT. Amino acid sequence: CASSGGPRNSGNTIYF. This rearrangement joins TRBV2 to TRBJ1-3, with D perhaps TRBD1 (5 bases). This CDR3 has 16 residues. In germline, CDR1 is SNHLY, CDR2 FYNNEI. V was trimmed by 4 bases and J by 0 bases, leaving 13 bases between them.

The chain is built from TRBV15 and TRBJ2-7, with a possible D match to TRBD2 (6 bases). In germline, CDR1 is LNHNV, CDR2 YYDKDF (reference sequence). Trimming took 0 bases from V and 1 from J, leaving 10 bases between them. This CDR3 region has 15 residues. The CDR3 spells CATSRDGRESYEQYF. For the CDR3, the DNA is TGTGCCACCAGCAGAGATGGTCGGGAGTCCTACGAGCAGTACTTC.